Each of the 14 T cell receptor beta chains below was sequenced from the same sample in a study of blood T cell repertoires in COVID-19 (dated by TCRdb to 2018 to 2021). Receptors were amplified or captured by the immunoSEQ multiplex PCR assay. The immuneACCESS repertoire file appears here via TCRdb, limited to in-frame rearrangements. These files lack a portion of the clones; in checked studies, under half of the deficit traces to unresolved V genes, and the cause of the others is not known. A total of 30,000 to 35,000 clones appear in this sample, about four fifths of them only once. Clones ranked in the top ten supply over 3.5% of the sample. What was sequenced was peripheral blood. These receptors were taken from a man aged 50-60 years with acute or convalescent COVID-19.

The chain combines TRBV13 with TRBJ2-7; possible D gene TRBD1, 6 bases. CDR1 PRHDT and CDR2 FYEKMQ come from the germline V gene (reference sequence). The CDR3 has 15 residues. V shed 4 bases and J shed 1 base, with 14 bases lying between them. Here the CDR3 reads CASSSGHRSSYEQYF. In DNA, the CDR3 is TGTGCCAGCAGCTCGGGACACCGAAGTTCCTACGAGCAGTACTTC.

V and J are TRBV6-4 and TRBJ2-2; no clear D. Germline CDR1 and CDR2: MRHNA and SNTAGT. V lost 0 bases to trimming and J lost 4 bases, with 3 bases between them. This CDR3 comprises 13 residues. The CDR3 protein is CASSDSSTGELFF. CDR3 sequence (DNA): TGTGCCAGCAGTGACTCGAGCACCGGGGAGCTGTTTTTT.

The chain joins TRBV30 to TRBJ2-7; 13 positions agree with TRBD2. The CDR3 runs 14 residues. Germline V lookup: CDR1 GTSNPN, CDR2 SVGIG (reference sequence). With V trimmed by 5 bases and J by 4 bases, 5 bases remained unmatched. CDR3 bases: TGTGCCTGGGGCGGACTAGCGGGGGCGTACGAGCAGTACTTC. The encoded protein is CAWGGLAGAYEQYF.

The table lists this clone with a count of one. The V gene is TRBV9, the J gene TRBJ2-4, with D perhaps TRBD1 (6 bases). This CDR3 region has 14 residues. Germline V CDR1 and CDR2: SGDLS, YYNGEE. Trimming shortened V by 4 bases and J by 8 bases, and 16 bases separated the two germline ends. The CDR3 region is CASSPTGMGDIQYF. CDR3 bases: TGTGCCAGCAGCCCCACAGGGATGGGAGACATTCAGTACTTC.

This clone appeared once. The chain combines TRBV12-5 with TRBJ2-1; no clear D gene. Per germline, CDR1 LGHNT and CDR2 FRNRAP. The CDR3 is made up of 12 amino acids. Trimming shortened V by 0 bases and J by 8 bases, and 5 bases separated the two germline ends. The CDR3 sequence: CASGLVSYEQFF. In nucleotides, the CDR3 is TGTGCTAGTGGTTTGGTTAGCTATGAGCAGTTCTTC.

The V call is TRBV10-3, the J call TRBJ2-1; 7 bases agree with TRBD1. After removal of 6 bases from V and 5 bases from J, the junction contained 10 bases not matched to a gene. Germline V gene lookup returns CDR1 ENHRY and CDR2 SYGVKD. This CDR3 has 15 residues. In DNA, the CDR3 is TGTGCCATCAGCTTCGGGACAGCCGATAACAATGAGCAGTTCTTC. Protein product: CAISFGTADNNEQFF.

This rearrangement joins TRBV24-1 to TRBJ2-3, with 11 bases matching TRBD2. This CDR3 is built from 16 residues. Germline assignment: CDR1 KGHDR and CDR2 SFDVKD. V lost 3 bases and J lost 6; bases outside the gene matches: 7. Written as DNA, the CDR3 is TGTGCCACCAGTGATCCGACTAGCGGGGAGTGGGATACGCAGTATTTT. This translates into CATSDPTSGEWDTQYF.

The rearrangement links TRBV10-2 to TRBJ2-3; D unclear. This CDR3 is 13 amino acids long. Germline CDR1 WSHSY, CDR2 SAAADI. V was cut by 6 bases and J by 4 bases, with 11 bases left in between. The CDR3 region is CASSNGLADTQYF. The CDR3 DNA reads as TGCGCCAGCAGCAATGGGCTCGCAGATACGCAGTATTTT.

The chain carries TRBV3-1 (or the pseudogene TRBV3-2) and TRBJ2-4; tentatively, D is TRBD1 (6 bases). The CDR3 is made up of 13 amino acids. Trimming removed 0 bases from V and 6 bases from J, with 6 bases in between. Germline-derived CDR1 and CDR2 are LGHDT and YNNKEL (reference sequence). In nucleotides, the CDR3 is TGTGCCAGCAGCCAAGAAGGGGGAAACATTCAGTACTTC. This gives the protein CASSQEGGNIQYF.

The rearrangement uses TRBV13 and TRBJ2-1, with 9 nucleotides matching TRBD1. The CDR3 extends over 15 amino acids. J lost 4 bases, V lost 5 bases, and 6 bases had no gene match. The germline V gene has CDR1 PRHDT and CDR2 FYEKMQ (reference sequence). This CDR3 reads CASSPRGTGYNEQFF. CDR3 bases: TGTGCCAGCAGCCCAAGGGGGACAGGGTACAATGAGCAGTTCTTC.

The J gene is TRBJ2-5, the V gene TRBV4-1; D is unclear. V dropped 3 bases and J dropped 4 bases, with 12 bases sitting between them. The CDR3 runs to 14 residues. In germline, CDR1 is MGHRA, CDR2 YSYEKL. The CDR3 sequence is CASSHPDSGETQYF. The CDR3 coding sequence is TGCGCCAGCAGCCATCCCGACTCTGGAGAGACCCAGTACTTC.

This clone came up a few times. The CDR3 loop reads CASSVVGGNTIYF. The CDR3 nucleotides read TGTGCCAGCAGCGTAGTGGGGGGGAACACCATATATTTT. This chain joins TRBV9 and TRBJ1-3; a possible D gene is TRBD1 (5 bases). Trimming took off 0 bases at V and 7 bases at J, with 8 bases between the two ends. CDR3 length: 13 residues. Germline V CDR1 and CDR2: SGDLS, YYNGEE. Supplemented by reference TRBV9 and TRBJ1-3, the full variable domain reads DSGVTQTPKHLITATGQRVTLRCSPRSGDLSVYWYQQSLDQGLQFLIQYYNGEERAKGNILERFSAQQFPDLHSELNLSSLELGDSALYFCASSVVGGNTIYFGEGSWLTVV.

The V and J genes are TRBV6-5 and TRBJ1-2; D unresolved. Germline lookup yields CDR1 MNHEY and CDR2 SVGAGI. This CDR3 contains 15 residues. With 6 bases removed from V and 5 bases from J, the gap between germline ends came to 19 bases. CDR3 region: CASSEGQLYAYGYTF. DNA for the CDR3: TGTGCCAGCAGCGAGGGCCAATTATACGCGTATGGCTACACCTTC.

The chain is built from TRBV10-3 and TRBJ2-7; weak D call: TRBD2 (5 bases). Gene TRBJ2-1 matches the end of the DNA better, so the J call may be wrong. Per germline, CDR1 ENHRY and CDR2 SYGVKD. The CDR3 contains 13 residues. The CDR3, as DNA: TGTGCCATCAGTGAGTCCGAGGGCAATGAGCAGTTCTTC. This encodes CAISESEGNEQFF.